This T cell receptor beta chain was retrieved from a study of OX40 agonist ivuxolimab in advanced cancers. This clone came up once. The antigen remains undetermined. Clones were sequenced by immunoSEQ multiplex PCR, and TCRdb holds only the in-frame ones, with some missing. The data contain about 61,000 clones, 83% of them seen just once; the ten biggest clones take up 3% to 4%. Anyone with autoimmune disease history or systemic immunosuppression was excluded. Overall study findings and caveats: With doses of 0.1 to 3.0 mg/kg, CD4+ and CD8+ blood T cells had undergone clonal expansion by week 6. Relative to CD4+ cells, CD8+ T cells on average had more expanded clones.

Looked up from germline, CDR1 is MDHEN and CDR2 is SYDVKM. The CDR3 consists of 14 residues. The V end lost 7 bases, the J end lost 0 bases, and 12 bases lay between the germline ends. The sequence was collected from an adult with an advanced solid tumor such as melanoma, head and neck, liver or kidney cancer. Sequencing used CD4+ or CD8+ T cells sorted from blood, obtained in a trial of the OX40 agonist ivuxolimab. V and J are TRBV28 and TRBJ1-2; possibly TRBD1 for D (6 bases). The CDR3 sequence is CASTRDTSNYGYTF. CDR3 coding DNA: TGTGCCAGCACTCGGGACACATCTAACTATGGCTACACCTTC.